Below are 23 T cell receptor beta chains sequenced from a single sample in a study of T cell clonality in common variable immunodeficiency. Profiled with immunoSEQ multiplex PCR; TCRdb holds only in-frame clones, not every one. The specimen gives 40,000 to 65,000 clones without singletons; the ten biggest hold about 1.8%. Source material: peripheral blood mononuclear cells. The receptors here all came from a person aged 18 to 69 in good health.

This clone was counted ten times or more. The observed sequence ends 3 residues before the CDR3 terminus, with the missing tail filled in from the germline J gene. V gene TRBV7-8 combines with J gene TRBJ1-6, with D perhaps matching TRBD1 (5 bases). Germline assignment: CDR1 SGHVS and CDR2 FQNEAQ. The CDR3 loop spans 16 amino acids. The V end lost 4 bases, the J end lost 0 bases, and 10 bases lay between the germline ends. The CDR3 bases that were read are TGTGCCAGCAGCTCCCGGGGGGGCTCCTATAATTCACCC. It specifies CASSSRGGSYNSP. From start to end, the CDR3 is CASSSRGGSYNSPLHF.

This clone has a count of ten or more. This CDR3 is CASSLLQGPNEKLFF. Partial CDR3 DNA: TGTGCCAGCAGCTTACTACAGGGCCCTAATGAAAAA. The rearrangement joins TRBV7-9 to TRBJ1-4, with a weak D call TRBD1 (6 bases). The sequence runs out 3 residues before the end of the CDR3; the remainder is reconstructed from the germline J gene. Trimming took 2 bases from V and 3 from J, leaving 10 bases between them. Germline V CDR1 and CDR2: SEHNR, FQNEAQ (reference sequence). The CDR3 runs 15 residues.

This clone was counted at least ten times. Read sequence stops 3 residues before the CDR3 end, and the germline J gene provides the missing end. This chain joins TRBV6-2 or TRBV6-3 and TRBJ1-1, with D possibly being TRBD1 (5 bases). CDR1 is MNHEY, CDR2 SVGEGT, per germline. CDR3 length: 12 amino acids. Trimming removed 6 bases at V and 1 base at J, with 6 bases between. The CDR3 is CASRQANTEAFF. The sequenced CDR3 bases are TGTGCCAGCAGACAGGCGAACACTGAA.

In this sample, this clone turned up many times. The read halts 3 residues ahead of the CDR3 end, with the missing end drawn from the germline J gene. The chain joins TRBV6-2 or TRBV6-3 to TRBJ1-1; D is ambiguous. Germline assignment: CDR1 MNHEY and CDR2 SVGEGT. With 8 bases removed from V and 2 bases from J, the gap between germline ends came to 9 bases. CDR3 length: 12 residues. The part of the CDR3 DNA that was read is TGTGCCAGCCAGAACCCCAACACTGAA. It encodes CASQNPNTE. In full, the CDR3 reads CASQNPNTEAFF.

Details on this clone: The read halts 3 residues ahead of the CDR3 end, with the missing end drawn from the germline J gene. V usage is TRBV7-2 and J usage is TRBJ2-3; D call uncertain. This CDR3 has 14 amino acids. Germline CDR1 reads SGHTA; CDR2 reads FQGNSA. Trimming stripped 1 base from V and 7 bases from J, with 12 bases between. The CDR3 loop reads CASSLGSSQNTQYF. The DNA read from the CDR3 is TGTGCCAGCAGCTTAGGATCCTCCCAGAATACG.

In this sample, this clone turned up many times. The sequence runs out 3 residues before the end of the CDR3; the remainder is reconstructed from the germline J gene. This chain connects TRBV19 to TRBJ1-4; 7 nucleotides align to TRBD1. V lost 5 bases and J lost 4; bases outside the gene matches: 7. CDR1 LNHDA and CDR2 SQIVND come from the germline V gene (reference sequence). This CDR3 comprises 15 residues. The chain's CDR3 is CASSGPGQLNEKLFF. The covered CDR3 bases are TGTGCCAGTAGTGGCCCGGGACAGCTTAATGAAAAA.

Concerning this clone: The read comes to an end 3 residues before the CDR3 does, leaving the germline J gene to fill in the end. The rearrangement links TRBV19 to TRBJ2-2, with 7 bases identical to TRBD1. Germline V gene sequence: CDR1 LNHDA, CDR2 SQIVND (reference sequence). The CDR3 consists of 16 residues. CDR3 sequence: CASSPRTGEVNEKLFF. The covered CDR3 bases are TGTGCCAGTAGTCCCCGAACAGGGGAAGTTAATGAAAAG.

This clone has at least ten counts. The observed sequence ends 3 residues before the CDR3 terminus, with the missing tail filled in from the germline J gene. The chain joins TRBV19 to TRBJ2-7, with D maybe TRBD1 (6 bases). This CDR3 contains 15 residues. Germline-derived CDR1 and CDR2 are LNHDA and SQIVND (reference sequence). V was trimmed by 4 bases and J by 3 bases, leaving 16 bases between them. Partial CDR3 DNA: TGTGCCAGTAGTAGGGACCTCGCAGGGGACTACGAG. Translated: CASSRDLAGDYE. The full-length CDR3 reads as CASSRDLAGDYEQYF.

At least ten counts were recorded for this clone. The read comes to an end 3 residues before the CDR3 does, leaving the germline J gene to fill in the end. The chain has TRBV7-6 and TRBJ2-5, with a possible D match to TRBD1 (6 bases). The CDR3 totals 16 residues. Trimming removed 2 bases from V and 4 bases from J, with 17 bases in between. CDR1 is SGHVS and CDR2 is FNYEAQ in the germline V gene. The part of the CDR3 DNA that was read is TGTGCCAGCAGCTTACCCTACAGGGCAAGACGAGAGACC. Its translation is CASSLPYRARRET. The complete CDR3 reads CASSLPYRARRETQYF. Together with reference TRBV7-6 and TRBJ2-5, the CDR3 gives the full variable domain: GAGVSQSPRYKVTKRGQDVALRCDPISGHVSLYWYRQALGQGPEFLTYFNYEAQQDKSGLPNDRFSAERPEGSISTLTIQRTEQRDSAMYRCASSLPYRARRETQYFGPGTRLLVL.

There are many counts of this clone. The CDR3 end is not reached by the read, which stops 3 residues before it; the germline J gene fills it in. This chain links TRBV19 with TRBJ1-4; tentatively, D is TRBD1 (6 bases). The CDR3 sequence is 14 residues long. Germline V gene data show CDR1 as LNHDA and CDR2 as SQIVND (reference sequence). Trimming shortened V by 10 bases and J by 8 bases, and 20 bases separated the two germline ends. CDR3 DNA, as far as it was read: TGTGCCACTCGTTTCCGGGGGGCGCGGGAAAAA. It specifies CATRFRGAREK. The CDR3 in its entirety is CATRFRGAREKLFF.

This clone has ten or more counts. Sequencing ends 3 residues short of the CDR3 end; the germline J gene provides the rest. The chain combines TRBV16 with TRBJ2-4; D gene unclear. This CDR3 is 13 amino acids long. The germline CDR1 and CDR2 sequences are KGHSY and FQNENV. CDR3 amino acids: CASSQLSANSQYF. CDR3 DNA (partial): TGTGCCAGCAGCCAATTATCAGCGAACTCT.

This clone was observed at least ten times. The read terminates 3 residues ahead of where the CDR3 ends, so the germline J gene completes it. The V gene is TRBV19, the J gene TRBJ2-5; 9 nucleotides match TRBD2. This CDR3 has 15 residues. The V and J ends lost 3 bases and 4 bases, in that order; junction bases with no gene match: 6. Germline CDR1 and CDR2: LNHDA and SQIVND (reference sequence). The CDR3 sequence is CASSMARGGPETQYF. Incomplete CDR3 DNA: TGTGCCAGTAGTATGGCGCGGGGGGGCCCAGAGACC.

Ten or more counts support this clone. The CDR3 end lies 3 residues beyond the end of the read and is filled in from the germline J gene. The J gene is TRBJ1-1, the V gene TRBV6-2 or TRBV6-3; weak D call: TRBD1 (5 bases). CDR1 and CDR2 (germline): MNHEY, SVGEGT. Trimming cost V 0 bases and J 4 bases, with 6 bases left between them. The CDR3 is made up of 13 amino acids. This CDR3 reads CASSYSTVTEAFF. CDR3 DNA (partial): TGTGCCAGCAGTTACTCGACAGTCACTGAA.

The table lists this clone with many counts. The missing CDR3 end, 3 residues past where the read stops, is filled in from the germline J gene. The V call is TRBV5-1, the J call TRBJ2-7; a possible D gene is TRBD2 (6 bases). The CDR3 is 12 residues long. The V end lost 1 base, the J end lost 5 bases, and 7 bases lay between the germline ends. The germline gives CDR1 SGHRS, CDR2 YFSETQ. The CDR3 region is CASSLPGDEQYF. CDR3 DNA, as far as it was read: TGCGCCAGCAGCTTGCCGGGGGACGAG.

This clone came up many times. The read ends 3 residues early relative to the CDR3; the germline J gene fills the gap. This chain uses TRBV4-2 with TRBJ1-4; a weak D match, TRBD1 (5 bases). CDR1 is LGHNA, CDR2 YNFKEQ, per germline. The CDR3 has 14 amino acids. V was trimmed by 8 bases and J by 1 base, leaving 11 bases between them. CDR3: CASQGLGTNEKLFF. The CDR3 DNA, read in part, is TGTGCCAGCCAGGGCCTTGGAACTAATGAAAAA.

This clone was seen many times. The sequence runs out 3 residues before the end of the CDR3; the remainder is reconstructed from the germline J gene. The chain is built from TRBV20-1 and TRBJ2-7; 7 positions match TRBD2. V lost 1 base to trimming and J lost 3 bases; unmatched junction nucleotides: 9. This CDR3 contains 15 residues. Per germline, CDR1 DFQATT and CDR2 SNEGSKA (reference sequence). The CDR3 here is CSARVSIAGSYEQYF. The DNA read from the CDR3 is TGCAGTGCTAGAGTATCGATAGCGGGTAGCTACGAG.

Remarks on this clone: The CDR3 is cut off 3 residues early in the read; its end comes from the germline J gene. This chain connects TRBV5-5 to TRBJ1-2; 9 nucleotides agree with TRBD1. This CDR3 is built from 14 residues. Germline V CDR1 and CDR2: SGHKS, YYEKEE (reference sequence). The V gene end was trimmed by 2 bases and the J gene end by 7 bases; junction bases not matched to a gene: 6. The CDR3 loop is CASSFPGQGRGYTF. The sequenced CDR3 bases are TGTGCCAGCAGCTTCCCGGGACAGGGACGTGGC.

This clone was counted many times. Read data end 3 residues before the CDR3 end; the end is taken from the germline J gene. The rearrangement uses TRBV20-1 and TRBJ2-2; TRBD2 matches at 12 bases. Germline V gene lookup returns CDR1 DFQATT and CDR2 SNEGSKA (reference sequence). Trimming removed 3 bases from V and 6 bases from J; junction bases left unmatched: 11. The CDR3 contains 17 residues. CDR3 bases read: TGCAGTGCTAGTCCCACTAGCGGGAGGCCGCAGTCCGGGGAG. Its protein product is CSASPTSGRPQSGE. Given in full, the CDR3 is CSASPTSGRPQSGELFF.

CDR3 sequence reads: CASSSDRGPSPLHF. CDR3 DNA, as far as it was read: TGTGCCAGCAGCTCCGACAGGGGGCCATCACCC. The rearrangement joins TRBV5-4 to TRBJ1-6; 10 bases fit TRBD1. Read sequence stops 3 residues before the CDR3 end, and the germline J gene provides the missing end. V shed 3 bases and J 10 bases; nucleotides not matched to a gene: 4. Germline assignment: CDR1 SGHNT and CDR2 YYREEE (reference sequence). The length of the CDR3 is 14 residues.

This clone was seen ten or more times. Read data end 3 residues before the CDR3 end; the end is taken from the germline J gene. The J gene is TRBJ2-7, the V gene TRBV5-6; a possible D gene is TRBD2 (5 bases). This CDR3 comprises 15 residues. V was clipped by 2 bases and J by 2 bases, with 14 bases between them. Germline lookup yields CDR1 SGHDT and CDR2 YYEEEE. CDR3 in amino acids: CASSFRPSRAYEQYF. CDR3 DNA (partial): TGTGCCAGCAGCTTTCGCCCTTCGAGGGCCTACGAG.

Only a few counts were recorded for this clone. The covered CDR3 bases are TGCGCCAGCAGCTTGGCGACAGGGTTTGGGGCCAACGTG. Protein: CASSLATGFGANV. The full CDR3 reads CASSLATGFGANVLFF. The genes are TRBV5-1 and TRBJ2-2; 7 bases align to TRBD1. The read is 3 residues too short to cover the CDR3 end, so that end is filled in from the germline J gene. CDR1 is SGHRS, CDR2 YFSETQ, per germline. This CDR3 comprises 16 residues.

In its sample, this clone was seen many times. The CDR3 is cut off 3 residues early in the read; its end comes from the germline J gene. The chain carries TRBV30 and TRBJ1-2, with TRBD1 identical over 11 bases. Trimming removed 0 bases from V and 5 bases from J; junction bases left unmatched: 5. Germline assignment: CDR1 GTSNPN and CDR2 SVGIG (reference sequence). The CDR3 is made up of 15 amino acids. CDR3 in amino acids: CAWSVGQGADYGYTF. Partial CDR3 DNA: TGTGCCTGGAGTGTCGGACAGGGGGCCGATTATGGC. Combining the CDR3 with reference TRBV30 and TRBJ1-2 gives the whole variable domain SQTIHQWPATLVQPVGSPLSLECTVEGTSNPNLYWYRQAAGRGLQLLFYSVGIGQISSEVPQNLSASRPQDRQFILSSKKLLLSDSGFYLCAWSVGQGADYGYTFGSGTRLTVV.

This clone came up a few times. The sequence runs out 3 residues before the end of the CDR3; the remainder is reconstructed from the germline J gene. The rearrangement joins TRBV19 to TRBJ2-7; 7 nucleotides match TRBD2. This CDR3 comprises 15 residues. Germline V lookup: CDR1 LNHDA, CDR2 SQIVND (reference sequence). V lost 4 bases and J lost 0; bases outside the gene matches: 6. The part of the CDR3 DNA that was read is TGTGCCAGTAGTAGATCAGGGACTACCTCCTACGAG. As protein: CASSRSGTTSYE. The CDR3, in full, reads CASSRSGTTSYEQYF.